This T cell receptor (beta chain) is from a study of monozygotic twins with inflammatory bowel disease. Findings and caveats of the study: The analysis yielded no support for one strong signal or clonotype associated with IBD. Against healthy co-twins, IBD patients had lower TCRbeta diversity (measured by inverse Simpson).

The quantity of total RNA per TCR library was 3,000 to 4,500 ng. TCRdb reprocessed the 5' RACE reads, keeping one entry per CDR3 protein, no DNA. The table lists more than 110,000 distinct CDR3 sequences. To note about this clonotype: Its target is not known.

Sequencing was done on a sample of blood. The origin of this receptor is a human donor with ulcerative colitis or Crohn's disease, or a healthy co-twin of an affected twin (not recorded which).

CDR3 sequence: CATSDQAASRYEQYF. The chain carries TRBV24-1 and TRBJ2-7; TCRdb indicates TRBD2, and absent DNA this call remains unverified. The CDR3 has 15 amino acids. Germline lookup yields CDR1 KGHDR and CDR2 SFDVKD.